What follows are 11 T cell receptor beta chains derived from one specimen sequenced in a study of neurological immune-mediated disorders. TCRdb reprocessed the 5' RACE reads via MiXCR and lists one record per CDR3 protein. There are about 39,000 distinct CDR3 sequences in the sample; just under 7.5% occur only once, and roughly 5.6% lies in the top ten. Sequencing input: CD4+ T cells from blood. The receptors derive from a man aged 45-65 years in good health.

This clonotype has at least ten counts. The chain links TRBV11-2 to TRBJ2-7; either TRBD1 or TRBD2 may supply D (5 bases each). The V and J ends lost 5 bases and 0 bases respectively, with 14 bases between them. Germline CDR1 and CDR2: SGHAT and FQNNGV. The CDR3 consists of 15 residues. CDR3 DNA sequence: TGTGCCAGCAGCCAGAGGGGTTTTCCCTCCTACGAGCAGTACTTC. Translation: CASSQRGFPSYEQYF.

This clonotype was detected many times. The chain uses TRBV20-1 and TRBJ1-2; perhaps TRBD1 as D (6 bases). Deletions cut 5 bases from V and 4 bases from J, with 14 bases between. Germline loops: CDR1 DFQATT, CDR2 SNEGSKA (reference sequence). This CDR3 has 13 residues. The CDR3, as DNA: TGCAGTGCTCCGATCACAGGGTTCTATGGCTACACCTTC. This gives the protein CSAPITGFYGYTF.

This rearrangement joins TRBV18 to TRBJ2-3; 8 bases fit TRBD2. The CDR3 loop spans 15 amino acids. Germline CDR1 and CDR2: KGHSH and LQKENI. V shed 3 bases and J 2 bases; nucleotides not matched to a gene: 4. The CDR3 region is CASSPTSGSTDTQYF. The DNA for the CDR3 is TGTGCCAGCTCACCCACTAGCGGATCCACAGATACGCAGTATTTT. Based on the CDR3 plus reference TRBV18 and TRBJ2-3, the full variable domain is NAGVMQNPRHLVRRRGQEARLRCSPMKGHSHVYWYRQLPEEGLKFMVYLQKENIIDESGMPKERFSAEFPKEGPSILRIQQVVRGDSAAYFCASSPTSGSTDTQYFGPGTRLTVL.

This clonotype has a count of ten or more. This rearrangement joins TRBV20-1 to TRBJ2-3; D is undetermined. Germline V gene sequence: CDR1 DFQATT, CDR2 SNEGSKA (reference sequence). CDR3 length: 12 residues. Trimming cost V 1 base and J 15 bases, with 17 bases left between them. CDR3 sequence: CSARAFCASHYF. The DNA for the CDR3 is TGCAGTGCTAGAGCTTTCTGTGCGAGCCATTATTTT.

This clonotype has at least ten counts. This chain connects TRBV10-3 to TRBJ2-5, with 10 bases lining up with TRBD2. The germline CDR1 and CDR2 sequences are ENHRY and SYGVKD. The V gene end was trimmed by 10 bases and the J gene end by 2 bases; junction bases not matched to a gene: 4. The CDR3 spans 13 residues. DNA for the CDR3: TGTGCCACGGGACTAGCGCCGCAAGAGACCCAGTACTTC. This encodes CATGLAPQETQYF.

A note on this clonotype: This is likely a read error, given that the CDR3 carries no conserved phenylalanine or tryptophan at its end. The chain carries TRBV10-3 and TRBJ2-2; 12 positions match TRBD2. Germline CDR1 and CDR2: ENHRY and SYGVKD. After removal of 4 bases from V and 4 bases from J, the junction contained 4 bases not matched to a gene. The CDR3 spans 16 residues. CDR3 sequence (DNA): TGTGCCATCAGTGGACTAGCGGGAGTTGGCACCGGGGAGCTGTTTTCT. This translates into CAISGLAGVGTGELFS.

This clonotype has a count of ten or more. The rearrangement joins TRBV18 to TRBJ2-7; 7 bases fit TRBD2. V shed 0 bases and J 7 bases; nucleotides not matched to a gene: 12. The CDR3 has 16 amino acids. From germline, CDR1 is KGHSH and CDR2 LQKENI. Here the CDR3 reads CASSPPALAVAGEQYF. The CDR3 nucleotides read TGTGCCAGCTCACCACCTGCCCTAGCGGTGGCGGGGGAGCAGTACTTC.

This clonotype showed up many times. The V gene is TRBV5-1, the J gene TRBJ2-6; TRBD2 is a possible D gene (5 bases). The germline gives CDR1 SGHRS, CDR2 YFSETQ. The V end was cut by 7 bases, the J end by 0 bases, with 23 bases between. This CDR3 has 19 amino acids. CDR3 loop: CASAQGRAPDLSGANVLTF. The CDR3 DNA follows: TGCGCCAGCGCCCAAGGGAGAGCGCCCGATCTCTCTGGGGCCAACGTCCTGACTTTC.

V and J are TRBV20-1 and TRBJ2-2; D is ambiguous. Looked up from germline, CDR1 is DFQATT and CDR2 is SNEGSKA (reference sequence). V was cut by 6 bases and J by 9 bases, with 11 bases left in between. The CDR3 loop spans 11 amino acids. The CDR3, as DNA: TGCAGTGCCATTTTTGGGAGGGAGCTGTTTTTT. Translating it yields CSAIFGRELFF.

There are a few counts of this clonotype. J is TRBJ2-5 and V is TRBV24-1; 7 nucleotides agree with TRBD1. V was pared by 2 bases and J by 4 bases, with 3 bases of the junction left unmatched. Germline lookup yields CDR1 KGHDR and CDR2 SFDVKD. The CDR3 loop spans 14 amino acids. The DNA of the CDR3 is TGTGCCACCAGTGATTCGACAGGGCGAGAGACCCAGTACTTC. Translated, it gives CATSDSTGRETQYF.

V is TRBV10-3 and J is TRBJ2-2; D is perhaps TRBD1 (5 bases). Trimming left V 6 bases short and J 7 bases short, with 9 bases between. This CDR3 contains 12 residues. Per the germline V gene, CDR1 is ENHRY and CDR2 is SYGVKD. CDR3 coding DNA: TGTGCCATCAGCGACAGCTACGGGGAGCTGTTTTTT. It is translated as CAISDSYGELFF.